Following are 13 T cell receptor beta chains from one sample sequenced in a study of OX40 agonist ivuxolimab in advanced cancers. Repertoires were generated with immunoSEQ multiplex PCR, while TCRdb's copy carries only in-frame clones and drops some. Here the sample spans 55,000 to 65,000 clones, more than 85% being singletons. Sequencing was performed on CD4+ or CD8+ T cells sorted from blood, taken in a trial of the OX40 agonist ivuxolimab. All receptors derive from an adult with an advanced solid tumor such as melanoma, head and neck, liver or kidney cancer.

The gene calls are TRBV27 and TRBJ2-6; 7 bases agree with TRBD1. The ends lost 8 bases at V and 3 bases at J; junction bases unmatched: 7. This CDR3 comprises 15 residues. Germline-derived CDR1 and CDR2 are MNHEY and SMNVEV (reference sequence). CDR3 DNA sequence: TGTGCCAGCTCTTTAGGGGGCGGTGGGGCCAACGTCCTGACTTTC. Its protein product is CASSLGGGGANVLTF.

The CDR3 loop is CASSERGGLSNYGYTF. The CDR3 DNA is TGTGCCAGCAGTGAAAGGGGAGGGCTATCTAACTATGGCTACACCTTC. The genes are TRBV6-1 and TRBJ1-2, with D perhaps matching TRBD1 (5 bases). The CDR3 is 16 residues long. Trimming took off 2 bases at V and 0 bases at J, with 13 bases between the two ends. The germline CDR1 and CDR2 sequences are MNHNS and SASEGT.

This clone was recorded only once. The genes are TRBV27 and TRBJ1-4; the D gene is possibly TRBD1 (5 bases). V was trimmed by 2 bases and J by 3 bases, leaving 13 bases between them. The CDR3 spans 16 residues. Germline CDR1 reads MNHEY; CDR2 reads SMNVEV (reference sequence). CDR3 DNA: TGTGCCAGCAGTTTAAGCTTGGGGGGACCTAATGAAAAACTGTTTTTT. Translating gives CASSLSLGGPNEKLFF.

This CDR3 reads CASSKGETAYEQYF. CDR3 DNA sequence: TGTGCCAGTAGTAAAGGGGAGACAGCCTACGAGCAGTACTTC. The chain recombines TRBV19 with TRBJ2-7; possibly TRBD1 or TRBD2 for D (5 bases each). This CDR3 comprises 14 residues. Germline V gene data show CDR1 as LNHDA and CDR2 as SQIVND (reference sequence). V dropped 4 bases and J dropped 2 bases, with 12 bases sitting between them.

The V call is TRBV2, the J call TRBJ2-1, with 7 bases aligning to TRBD2. Germline CDR1 SNHLY, CDR2 FYNNEI. J gave up 3 bases and V 6 bases, and 8 bases lay outside the gene matches. CDR3 size: 15 residues. The CDR3 nucleotides read TGTGCCAGCAGCGGAGGTCTAGCGGTCTACAATGAGCAGTTCTTC. It encodes CASSGGLAVYNEQFF.

The rearrangement uses TRBV18 and TRBJ1-3; D is ambiguous. There are 18 residues in the CDR3. The ends were cut back, 4 bases at V and 0 bases at J, with 19 bases in the middle. Germline loops: CDR1 KGHSH, CDR2 LQKENI. CDR3 residues: CASSLQWTGDFSGNTIYF. The DNA of the CDR3 is TGTGCCAGCTCACTACAATGGACCGGGGATTTCTCTGGAAACACCATATATTTT.

CDR3 sequence reads: CASSYQQGTTEAFF. As DNA, the CDR3 is TGTGCCAGCAGTTACCAGCAGGGTACCACTGAAGCTTTCTTT. This chain uses TRBV6-9 with TRBJ1-1; tentatively, D is TRBD1 (5 bases). Trimming removed 3 bases at V and 4 bases at J, with 12 bases between. This CDR3 spans 14 amino acids. Germline assignment: CDR1 MNHGY and CDR2 SVAAGI.

This chain connects TRBV19 to TRBJ1-1; 9 nucleotides line up with TRBD1. CDR1 is LNHDA and CDR2 is SQIVND in the germline V gene (reference sequence). CDR3 length: 16 residues. The ends lost 7 bases at V and 4 bases at J; junction bases unmatched: 13. CDR3 coding DNA: TGTGCCAGTATTCGAACCACAGGGGGCGGCGGCACTGAAGCTTTCTTT. This codes for CASIRTTGGGGTEAFF.

The chain combines TRBV6-5 with TRBJ2-1; D call uncertain. Germline CDR1 and CDR2: MNHEY and SVGAGI. The CDR3 covers 13 residues. The ends were cut back, 1 base at V and 6 bases at J, with 7 bases in the middle. The CDR3 DNA reads TGTGCCAGCAGTTACTATCGGAGCAATGAGCAGTTCTTC. It translates to CASSYYRSNEQFF.

A single count supports this clone. V usage is TRBV9 and J usage is TRBJ2-3; D remains ambiguous. The length of the CDR3 is 15 residues. V lost 3 bases and J lost 0, with 11 bases in between. The germline gives CDR1 SGDLS, CDR2 YYNGEE. CDR3 DNA: TGTGCCAGCAGCGCCCCCGAGGATAGCACAGATACGCAGTATTTT. Amino acids: CASSAPEDSTDTQYF.

The chain carries TRBV6-1 and TRBJ2-2, with 8 bases matching TRBD1. The CDR3 is made up of 13 amino acids. Germline loops: CDR1 MNHNS, CDR2 SASEGT. Germline trimming cut 6 bases from V and 3 bases from J; bases unmatched to any gene: 0. CDR3 residues: CASRTGDTGELFF. The CDR3 DNA sequence: TGTGCCAGCAGGACAGGGGACACCGGGGAGCTGTTTTTT.

The chain uses TRBV5-6 and TRBJ1-1; D possibly corresponds to TRBD1 (5 bases). V shed 6 bases and J shed 1 base, with 13 bases lying between them. This CDR3 spans 14 amino acids. CDR1 is SGHDT, CDR2 YYEEEE, per germline. The CDR3 sequence is CASTVDRQNTEAFF. CDR3 bases: TGTGCCAGCACCGTCGACAGACAGAACACTGAAGCTTTCTTT.

The rearrangement uses TRBV5-1 and TRBJ2-1; 9 bases line up with TRBD1. Germline assignment: CDR1 SGHRS and CDR2 YFSETQ. Losses at the gene ends were 0 bases for V and 5 bases for J; bases not matched to a gene: 6. The CDR3 contains 16 residues. The CDR3 loop reads CASSLEQGAPHNEQFF. CDR3 coding DNA: TGCGCCAGCAGCTTGGAACAGGGGGCTCCCCACAATGAGCAGTTCTTC.